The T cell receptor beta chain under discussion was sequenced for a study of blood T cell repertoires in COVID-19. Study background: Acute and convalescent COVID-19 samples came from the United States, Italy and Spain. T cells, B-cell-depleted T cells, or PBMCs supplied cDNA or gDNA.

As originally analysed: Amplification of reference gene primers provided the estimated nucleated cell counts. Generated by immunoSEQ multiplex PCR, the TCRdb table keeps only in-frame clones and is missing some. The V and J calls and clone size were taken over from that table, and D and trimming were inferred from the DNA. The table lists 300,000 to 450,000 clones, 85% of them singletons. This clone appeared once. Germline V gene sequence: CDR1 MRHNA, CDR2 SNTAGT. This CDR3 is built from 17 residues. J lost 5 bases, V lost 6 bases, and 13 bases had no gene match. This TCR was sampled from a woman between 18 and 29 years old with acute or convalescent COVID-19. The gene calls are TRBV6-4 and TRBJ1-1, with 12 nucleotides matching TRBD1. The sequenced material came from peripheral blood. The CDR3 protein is CASSPVGGDRGRTEAFF. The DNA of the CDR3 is TGTGCCAGCAGCCCCGTGGGGGGGGACAGGGGGCGAACTGAAGCTTTCTTT.